This is a list of T cell receptor beta chains from one sample in a study of shared clonotypes between healthy human individuals. Here immunoSEQ multiplex PCR was the method, and the copy in TCRdb shows in-frame clones only, minus some. The sample records around 2.1 million clones, around 93% being singletons. Material: naive CD8+ T cells from PBMCs. The receptors come from a man in his late teens or twenties in good health. Some clones in this sample may be carry-over from other donors' samples. Both conserved end residues are part of each CDR3. The D gene is left open where the match is weak. Clone size is given for some rows only: seen once, a few or many times, or a class if the clone is expanded.

NA | TRBJ2-1 | NA | TRBV11-3 | CASSPYRGGSYNEQFF
TRBD2 | TRBJ2-5 | once | TRBV7-6 | CASSFKISDRLAVQETQYF
NA | TRBJ2-6 | once | TRBV7-3 | CASSLTDGFGGPGANVLTF
NA | TRBJ2-7 | few | TRBV10-1 | CASSDERYEQYF
NA | TRBJ2-1 | NA | TRBV12-2 | CASRLPGAGYNNEQFF
TRBD2 | TRBJ2-1 | NA | TRBV19 | CASRPGSGLADYNEQFF
TRBD1 | TRBJ2-1 | NA | TRBV5-1 | CASSLGQGPYNEQFF
NA | TRBJ1-5 | few | TRBV15 | CATSRGRQKGQPQHF
NA | TRBJ2-1 | NA | TRBV27 | CASSLTRNEQFF
TRBD1 | TRBJ2-1 | NA | TRBV7-3 | CASTSHRGDNEQFF
TRBD2 | TRBJ2-1 | once | TRBV4-2 | CASSQDDNVSGRGNEQFF